A selection of T cell receptor beta chains follows, all from one sample in a study of early stage breast cancer tumors. The assay was immunoSEQ multiplex PCR, and TCRdb's table has in-frame clones only and misses some. Of about 48,000 clones in the sample, around 83% were seen once. Sequencing used blood. The receptors here all came from a person aged 45-65 years with breast cancer. Each CDR3 is given with its conserved first and last residue. A D gene is named only where the DNA matches it firmly. A clone size is listed for some rows: how often the clone was seen (once, few, many), or a class if it is expanded.

>TRBV2|.|TRBD1|TRBJ1-5|15
TGTGCCAGCTGTTGGACAGGATATAGCAATCAGCCCCAGCATTTT
CASCWTGYSNQPQHF
>TRBV7-2|once|.|TRBJ2-1|16
TGTGCCAGCAGCTTAGGGATAGCGGCATCCTACAATGAGCAGTTCTTC
CASSLGIAASYNEQFF
>TRBV5-4|.|.|TRBJ2-1|13
TGTGCCAGCAGCCCGGGACCCCTGGATGAGCAGTTCTTC
CASSPGPLDEQFF
>TRBV29-1|.|.|TRBJ2-7|11
TGCAGCGGCTACCAGGGTACCGAGCAGTACTTC
CSGYQGTEQYF
>TRBV20-1|few|TRBD2|TRBJ2-1|11
TGCAGTGCCCGACTAGCGACTGAGCAGTTCTTC
CSARLATEQFF
>TRBV7-9|.|.|TRBJ2-2|12
TGTGCCAGCAGGTCTCCGACCGGGGAGCTGTTTTTT
CASRSPTGELFF
>TRBV28|.|.|TRBJ2-7|16
TGTGCCAGCAGTTTGCCCCAGGGGGGGATAGCGTACGAGCAGTACTTC
CASSLPQGGIAYEQYF
>TRBV15|.|.|TRBJ2-7|15
TGTGCCACCAGCAGAGATTTACCGAGGAACTACGAGCAGTACTTC
CATSRDLPRNYEQYF
>TRBV28|.|TRBD1|TRBJ1-6|16
TGTGCCAGCAGAATTACAGGGGGCTCCTATAATTCACCCCTCCACTTT
CASRITGGSYNSPLHF
>TRBV6-5|.|.|TRBJ1-6|13
TGTGCCAGCAGATCGACAGGCAATTCACCCCTCCACTTT
CASRSTGNSPLHF